The 29 T cell receptor beta chains below were found in one sample sequenced in a study of cytomegalovirus exposure and HLA in healthy donors. The table came from immunoSEQ multiplex PCR; TCRdb's copy has only in-frame clones and leaves some out. The sample lists roughly 150,000 clones, approximately 87% occurring once. Sequenced: PBMCs. The receptors here all came from a woman younger than 45 in good health and CMV-seronegative.

The chain recombines TRBV6-1 with TRBJ1-5; D is uncertain. Germline V CDR1 and CDR2: MNHNS, SASEGT. This CDR3 is built from 14 residues. V was cut by 7 bases and J by 0 bases, with 10 bases left in between. CDR3 protein: CASTRLYSNQPQHF. DNA for the CDR3: TGTGCCAGCACCCGACTGTATAGCAATCAGCCCCAGCATTTT.

V and J are TRBV5-1 and TRBJ2-7; D may correspond to TRBD1 or TRBD2 (6 bases each). Per the germline V gene, CDR1 is SGHRS and CDR2 is YFSETQ. The CDR3 is 15 residues long. Trimming stripped 4 bases from V and 2 bases from J, with 16 bases between. The CDR3 DNA sequence: TGCGCCAGCAGCGGGGGGCAGGGTAACACCTACGAGCAGTACTTC. Residues: CASSGGQGNTYEQYF.

This chain connects TRBV10-2 to TRBJ2-7, with D possibly TRBD1 on 6 matching bases. Trimming took 2 bases from V and 2 from J, leaving 13 bases between them. Germline V gives CDR1 WSHSY, CDR2 SAAADI. The CDR3 extends over 15 amino acids. The CDR3 DNA follows: TGCGCCAGCAGTGAGGATGACAGGCAGACCTACGAGCAGTACTTC. Its translation is CASSEDDRQTYEQYF.

This sequence joins TRBV9 and TRBJ1-5; D call uncertain. Between the trimmed V and J ends, which lost 3 bases and 1 base, there was a span of 8 bases. The CDR3 has 14 amino acids. The germline CDR1 and CDR2 sequences are SGDLS and YYNGEE. As DNA, the CDR3 is TGTGCCAGCAGCGCGGGCGCCAGCAATCAGCCCCAGCATTTT. Amino acids: CASSAGASNQPQHF.

A single count supports this clone. The chain carries TRBV9 and TRBJ2-3, with D perhaps matching TRBD2 (5 bases). This CDR3 has 15 amino acids. In germline, CDR1 is SGDLS, CDR2 YYNGEE. The V and J ends lost 1 base and 0 bases respectively, with 9 bases between them. The CDR3 is CASSVRTGSTDTQYF. CDR3 in DNA: TGTGCCAGCAGCGTAAGGACGGGAAGCACAGATACGCAGTATTTT.

V and J are TRBV4-1 and TRBJ2-7; possibly TRBD1 for D (6 bases). Trimming pared 3 bases from V and 0 bases from J, leaving 15 bases between. CDR3 length: 16 amino acids. Per germline, CDR1 MGHRA and CDR2 YSYEKL. CDR3 sequence (DNA): TGCGCCAGCAGCCAGAGGGGGTCGGACGGCTCCTACGAGCAGTACTTC. It translates to CASSQRGSDGSYEQYF.

The V gene is TRBV5-1, the J gene TRBJ2-1; 13 bases are a match to TRBD2. V shed 2 bases, J shed 7 bases, and the junction held 15 bases outside the gene matches. From germline, CDR1 is SGHRS and CDR2 YFSETQ. The CDR3 is 19 residues long. The CDR3: CASSFTGTSGIRAGNEQFF. The CDR3 DNA is TGCGCCAGCAGCTTCACCGGGACTAGCGGGATTAGGGCTGGTAATGAGCAGTTCTTC.

The V and J genes are TRBV15 and TRBJ2-7, with 7 positions matching TRBD1. Germline CDR1 reads LNHNV; CDR2 reads YYDKDF (reference sequence). This CDR3 has 15 residues. Trimming took 0 bases from V and 5 from J; bases not matched to a gene: 7. CDR3 sequence (DNA): TGTGCCACCAGCAGAGATCGCCGACAGGGCCACGAGCAGTACTTC. Its translation is CATSRDRRQGHEQYF.

The V and J genes are TRBV6-1 and TRBJ2-7, with D possibly TRBD2 on 5 matching bases. Germline V gene data show CDR1 as MNHNS and CDR2 as SASEGT. V gave up 0 bases and J gave up 2 bases, with 17 bases separating them. CDR3 length: 17 residues. CDR3 sequence: CASSEAEVSAIPYEQYF. CDR3 DNA sequence: TGTGCCAGCAGTGAAGCGGAGGTCTCAGCAATACCCTACGAGCAGTACTTC.

This clone appeared a single time. The rearrangement uses TRBV27 and TRBJ2-4, with D tentatively TRBD2 (5 bases). Germline V gene lookup returns CDR1 MNHEY and CDR2 SMNVEV (reference sequence). Trimming left V 0 bases short and J 2 bases short, with 8 bases between. The CDR3 is made up of 15 amino acids. The CDR3 sequence: CASSLSRTSKNIQYF. The CDR3 region has the DNA TGTGCCAGCAGTTTATCGAGGACTTCCAAAAACATTCAGTACTTC.

The rearrangement links TRBV2 to TRBJ1-2; D unclear. V was clipped by 2 bases and J by 2 bases, with 12 bases between them. The CDR3 totals 15 residues. The germline V gene has CDR1 SNHLY and CDR2 FYNNEI. The CDR3 bases are TGTGCCAGCAGTGAATTGTATGGTTCCAACTATGGCTACACCTTC. This translates into CASSELYGSNYGYTF.

V usage is TRBV7-9 and J usage is TRBJ1-6; 7 bases are shared with TRBD1. From germline, CDR1 is SEHNR and CDR2 FQNEAQ (reference sequence). The CDR3 length is 13 residues. Trimming took 6 bases from V and 7 from J; bases not matched to a gene: 3. Here the CDR3 DNA reads TGTGCCAGCAGTGGACAGGCAAATTCACCCCTCCACTTT. Translated: CASSGQANSPLHF.

The chain carries TRBV6-1 and TRBJ2-1, with TRBD2 matching over 7 bases. In germline, CDR1 is MNHNS, CDR2 SASEGT. The CDR3 runs 15 residues. Losses at the gene ends were 2 bases for V and 6 bases for J; bases not matched to a gene: 7. The CDR3 loop reads CASSELRLASNEQFF. The CDR3 DNA is TGTGCCAGCAGTGAATTGCGACTAGCCAGCAATGAGCAGTTCTTC.

J is TRBJ1-1 and V is TRBV4-3; D gene uncertain. This CDR3 contains 17 residues. CDR1 and CDR2 (germline): LGHNA, YSLEER. V lost 0 bases to trimming and J lost 1 base, with 15 bases between them. In nucleotides, the CDR3 is TGCGCCAGCAGCCAAGATCGAACGGGAGTGGGGAACACTGAAGCTTTCTTT. Its translation: CASSQDRTGVGNTEAFF.

CDR3 residues: CASTPGAVSNIQYF. The DNA for the CDR3 is TGTGCCAGTACCCCCGGAGCAGTGTCCAACATTCAGTACTTC. The chain is built from TRBV19 and TRBJ2-4, with D unresolved. The CDR3 runs 14 residues. In germline, CDR1 is LNHDA, CDR2 SQIVND (reference sequence). Trimming shortened V by 7 bases and J by 7 bases, and 17 bases separated the two germline ends.

The chain links TRBV5-1 to TRBJ2-1; D may be TRBD1 or TRBD2 (5 bases each). Trimming removed 0 bases from V and 9 bases from J, with 10 bases in between. Germline CDR1 is SGHRS and CDR2 is YFSETQ. The CDR3 totals 13 residues. CDR3 in amino acids: CASSLASGSEQFF. In DNA form, the CDR3 reads TGCGCCAGCAGCTTGGCTTCAGGGAGTGAGCAGTTCTTC.

The chain links TRBV30 to TRBJ2-1; 7 bases map to TRBD1. The CDR3 consists of 14 residues. CDR1 and CDR2 from the germline V gene are GTSNPN and SVGIG (reference sequence). With V trimmed by 3 bases and J by 8 bases, 10 bases remained unmatched. The CDR3 protein is CAWSQIPGQYEQFF. CDR3 sequence (DNA): TGTGCCTGGAGCCAAATCCCGGGACAGTATGAGCAGTTCTTC.

This clone appeared a single time. The gene calls are TRBV7-8 and TRBJ1-6; weak D call: TRBD1 (5 bases). The germline gives CDR1 SGHVS, CDR2 FQNEAQ. Trimming left V 5 bases short and J 9 bases short, with 20 bases between. The CDR3 extends over 16 amino acids. The CDR3 DNA sequence: TGTGCCAGCAGCCCAATCGGGGGGAGGCTTGGTTCACCCCTCCACTTT. Amino acid sequence: CASSPIGGRLGSPLHF.

J is TRBJ1-1 and V is TRBV7-6; D is possibly TRBD1 (6 bases). CDR1 and CDR2 from the germline V gene are SGHVS and FNYEAQ. The ends were cut back, 3 bases at V and 8 bases at J, with 16 bases in the middle. The CDR3 extends over 14 amino acids. Here the CDR3 reads CASSFSVGAREAFF. The CDR3 bases are TGTGCCAGCAGCTTTAGCGTGGGGGCGAGGGAAGCTTTCTTT.

The V call is TRBV6-6, the J call TRBJ1-2; perhaps TRBD1 as D (5 bases). The CDR3 totals 14 residues. V was shortened by 2 bases and J by 2 bases, with 9 bases between the two germline ends. Germline V gene lookup returns CDR1 MNHNY and CDR2 SVGAGI (reference sequence). This CDR3 is CASSYVGGNYGYTF. Here the CDR3 DNA reads TGTGCCAGCAGTTACGTCGGGGGGAACTATGGCTACACCTTC.

V and J are TRBV19 and TRBJ2-5, with D perhaps TRBD2 (6 bases). The CDR3 has 15 residues. Germline-derived CDR1 and CDR2 are LNHDA and SQIVND (reference sequence). Trimming removed 3 bases from V and 4 bases from J, with 15 bases in between. The CDR3 sequence is CASSMGGFGGETQYF. DNA for the CDR3: TGTGCCAGTAGTATGGGGGGATTTGGTGGAGAGACCCAGTACTTC.

The genes are TRBV30 and TRBJ1-1, with D unclear. Germline V gene sequence: CDR1 GTSNPN, CDR2 SVGIG (reference sequence). Trimming stripped 4 bases from V and 1 base from J, with 7 bases between. This CDR3 spans 12 amino acids. The CDR3 sequence: CAWNDGNTEAFF. The CDR3 nucleotides read TGTGCCTGGAACGACGGGAACACTGAAGCTTTCTTT.

The V call is TRBV5-6, the J call TRBJ2-7; D not resolved. V was pared by 0 bases and J by 0 bases, with 13 bases between. The CDR3 contains 16 residues. Germline V lookup: CDR1 SGHDT, CDR2 YYEEEE. CDR3 sequence: CASSLGVGRSSYEQYF. CDR3 nucleotide sequence: TGTGCCAGCAGCTTGGGAGTTGGCAGGAGCTCCTACGAGCAGTACTTC.

This clone was recorded only once. Other DNA sequences in this sample translate to the same CDR3. The V gene is TRBV7-9, the J gene TRBJ2-7; no clear D. Per the germline V gene, CDR1 is SEHNR and CDR2 is FQNEAQ (reference sequence). V shed 2 bases and J shed 4 bases, with 6 bases lying between them. The CDR3 contains 12 residues. The CDR3 is CASSLLGYEQYF. The DNA of the CDR3 is TGTGCCAGCAGCTTACTAGGATACGAGCAGTACTTC.

The chain carries TRBV7-9 and TRBJ1-5; D not certain. Germline values: CDR1 SEHNR, CDR2 FQNEAQ (reference sequence). Between the trimmed V and J ends, which lost 4 bases and 3 bases, there was a span of 10 bases. The CDR3 consists of 14 residues. The chain's CDR3 is CASSSWVDNQPQHF. The CDR3, as DNA: TGTGCCAGCAGCTCCTGGGTGGACAATCAGCCCCAGCATTTT.

The chain uses TRBV29-1 and TRBJ2-7; D is undetermined. The CDR3 is 12 amino acids. V lost 7 bases, J lost 2 bases, and 12 bases lay in between. Per germline, CDR1 SQVTM and CDR2 ANQGSEA. CDR3 in DNA: TGCAGCGCCTGGGCAGAAACCTACGAGCAGTACTTC. Translating it yields CSAWAETYEQYF.

The chain carries TRBV2 and TRBJ1-5, with 8 bases that match TRBD1. CDR3 length: 14 amino acids. Germline V CDR1 and CDR2: SNHLY, FYNNEI. V shed 5 bases and J 5 bases; nucleotides not matched to a gene: 5. The CDR3 nucleotides read TGTGCCAGCAGTAAGACAGGGGAGTATCAGCCCCAGCATTTT. This gives the protein CASSKTGEYQPQHF.

The CDR3 bases are TGTGCAAGTCGCGGGTCTAGCGGGAGGGCCGTCAGCACAGATACGCAGTATTTT. Its protein product is CASRGSSGRAVSTDTQYF. This rearrangement joins TRBV12-2 to TRBJ2-3; TRBD2 was called by the table and not checked on the DNA. TRBV12-2 corresponds to a pseudogene. The CDR3 is 18 amino acids.

The chain couples TRBV5-6 to TRBJ1-2; no clear D. V gave up 0 bases and J gave up 5 bases, with 17 bases separating them. Germline V gene sequence: CDR1 SGHDT, CDR2 YYEEEE. CDR3 length: 16 residues. The CDR3 DNA follows: TGTGCCAGCAGCTTGGTTAGTGACTCGATGGATTATGGCTACACCTTC. This translates into CASSLVSDSMDYGYTF.